This T cell receptor beta chain was obtained from a study of blood T cells in healthy people across ages. This clonotype was observed a single time. Its antigen is still unknown. The length of the CDR3 is 12 residues. The V gene end was trimmed by 8 bases and the J gene end by 7 bases; junction bases not matched to a gene: 7. Germline lookup yields CDR1 SEHNR and CDR2 FQNEAQ (reference sequence). A second PCR, run for roughly 7 to 12 cycles, used a sample-barcoded 5' primer plus a J-beta primer mix. MiXCR, run by TCRdb on the 5' RACE reads, gives a single entry per CDR3 protein. Here the sample spans hundreds of thousands of distinct CDR3 sequences, 49% being singletons. Notes on the study in general: There were more naive CD4+ cells and higher diversity in long-lived donors than in aged donors. Conclusively comparing naive with antigen-experienced cells was impossible with unsorted PBMCs.

The chain recombines TRBV7-9 with TRBJ2-7; TRBD1 agrees at 8 bases. The sequencing sample was made of blood. This sequence was found in a woman aged 55-70 years in good health. The CDR3 sequence: CASGQGDNEQYF. The CDR3 nucleotides read TGTGCCAGCGGACAGGGTGACAATGAGCAGTACTTC.